Below, 21 T cell receptor beta chains from the same sample are listed, as sequenced in a study of T cell responses to AZD1222 COVID-19 vaccine. Profiled with immunoSEQ multiplex PCR; TCRdb holds only in-frame clones, not every one. The table lists some 250,000 clones, roughly 93% of them singletons, with about 0.5% in the top ten. This specimen consisted of peripheral blood, obtained 28 days after the second AZD1222 dose. All receptors derive from an adult who received the AZD1222 COVID-19 vaccine.

The chain combines TRBV18 with TRBJ2-2, with a tentative D call TRBD1 (5 bases). Between the trimmed V and J ends, which lost 4 bases and 0 bases, there was a span of 6 bases. The CDR3 contains 14 residues. Germline V CDR1 and CDR2: KGHSH, LQKENI. The CDR3 region has the DNA TGTGCCAGCTCACAACAGGCGAACACCGGGGAGCTGTTTTTT. Its translation is CASSQQANTGELFF.

The rearrangement uses TRBV3-1 (or the pseudogene TRBV3-2) and TRBJ2-7, with D maybe TRBD2 (6 bases). Germline loops: CDR1 LGHDT, CDR2 YNNKEL (reference sequence). The CDR3 contains 16 residues. V lost 0 bases and J lost 2, with 14 bases in between. In DNA, the CDR3 is TGTGCCAGCAGCCAAGATGGGAGCGGGTCACCCTACGAGCAGTACTTC. It translates to CASSQDGSGSPYEQYF.

The chain combines TRBV28 with TRBJ1-2; TRBD1 matches 9 bases. Trimming at V came to 6 bases and at J to 4 bases, leaving 6 bases not matched to a gene. This CDR3 region has 14 residues. Germline V lookup: CDR1 MDHEN, CDR2 SYDVKM. CDR3 residues: CASRKTGGSYGYTF. The CDR3, as DNA: TGTGCCAGCAGGAAGACAGGGGGATCCTATGGCTACACCTTC.

The V call is TRBV18, the J call TRBJ2-3; D gene ambiguous. The germline V gene has CDR1 KGHSH and CDR2 LQKENI. With 1 base removed from V and 3 bases from J, the gap between germline ends came to 5 bases. The CDR3 is 13 residues long. The CDR3 loop reads CASSPQETDTQYF. The CDR3 bases are TGTGCCAGCTCACCACAGGAGACAGATACGCAGTATTTT.

The chain employs TRBV9 and TRBJ2-2; the match to TRBD1 covers 8 bases. Germline trimming cut 3 bases from V and 4 bases from J; bases unmatched to any gene: 5. The V gene's germline CDR1 is SGDLS and CDR2 YYNGEE. The CDR3 is made up of 15 amino acids. The DNA for the CDR3 is TGTGCCAGCAGCGCAGGGGGCCTGGGCACCGGGGAGCTGTTTTTT. As protein: CASSAGGLGTGELFF.

This sequence joins TRBV5-1 and TRBJ1-5; TRBD1 is a possible D gene (5 bases). The V gene's germline CDR1 is SGHRS and CDR2 YFSETQ. This CDR3 region has 13 residues. V lost 7 bases, J lost 7 bases, and 15 bases lay in between. CDR3 DNA sequence: TGCGCCAGCCGTGAGGGGAATAACCAGCCCCAGCATTTT. It yields the protein CASREGNNQPQHF.

V and J are TRBV6-5 and TRBJ1-2; D perhaps matches TRBD1 (6 bases). Trimming shortened V by 10 bases and J by 3 bases, and 15 bases separated the two germline ends. The germline CDR1 and CDR2 sequences are MNHEY and SVGAGI. This CDR3 is built from 13 residues. The CDR3: CATRGPGYYGYTF. The CDR3 bases are TGTGCCACCAGGGGTCCGGGCTACTATGGCTACACCTTC.

V and J are TRBV27 and TRBJ2-7; tentatively, D is TRBD1 (5 bases). Germline values: CDR1 MNHEY, CDR2 SMNVEV (reference sequence). Deletions cut 2 bases from V and 2 bases from J, with 10 bases between. The CDR3 sequence is 14 residues long. This CDR3 is CASSLGAATYEQYF. CDR3 DNA: TGTGCCAGCAGTTTAGGGGCAGCGACCTACGAGCAGTACTTC.

The J gene is TRBJ1-2, the V gene TRBV2; weak D call: TRBD1 (5 bases). The CDR3 sequence is 12 residues long. Germline assignment: CDR1 SNHLY and CDR2 FYNNEI. The germline V and J ends were trimmed by 8 bases and 8 bases, with 15 bases remaining between them. CDR3 sequence (DNA): TGTGCCAGCCGCCCAGGGCTGGGGGGCTACACCTTC. Protein product: CASRPGLGGYTF. Together with reference TRBV2 and TRBJ1-2, the CDR3 gives the full variable domain: EPEVTQTPSHQVTQMGQEVILRCVPISNHLYFYWYRQILGQKVEFLVSFYNNEISEKSEIFDDQFSVERPDGSNFTLKIRSTKLEDSAMYFCASRPGLGGYTFGSGTRLTVV.

The chain carries TRBV4-1 and TRBJ1-4; TRBD1 matches at 7 bases. After removal of 5 bases from V and 8 bases from J, the junction contained 14 bases not matched to a gene. Germline lookup yields CDR1 MGHRA and CDR2 YSYEKL. The CDR3 covers 16 residues. CDR3 bases: TGCGCCAGCAGCTCGCCGGTGCGACAGGGTCCCGAAAAACTGTTTTTT. Translation gives CASSSPVRQGPEKLFF.

J is TRBJ1-2 and V is TRBV19; D might be TRBD1 (5 bases). Between the trimmed V and J ends, which lost 2 bases and 4 bases, there was a span of 11 bases. Germline CDR1 LNHDA, CDR2 SQIVND (reference sequence). This CDR3 region has 14 residues. CDR3 sequence reads: CASSISRGGYGYTF. CDR3 DNA: TGTGCCAGTAGTATATCAAGGGGCGGCTATGGCTACACCTTC.

The chain is built from TRBV4-3 and TRBJ2-7, with D possibly TRBD2 on 5 matching bases. Germline CDR1 and CDR2: LGHNA and YSLEER. V lost 0 bases and J lost 1, with 19 bases in between. The CDR3 covers 18 residues. The CDR3 region is CASSQDPRKAALSYEQYF. CDR3 DNA sequence: TGCGCCAGCAGCCAAGATCCACGGAAAGCGGCGCTGTCCTACGAGCAGTACTTC.

The chain joins TRBV3-1 (or the pseudogene TRBV3-2) to TRBJ2-3; 14 bases map to TRBD2. The V segment lost 0 bases and the J segment 5 bases; nucleotides outside the gene matches: 4. The germline V gene has CDR1 LGHDT and CDR2 YNNKEL (reference sequence). This CDR3 region has 17 residues. The chain's CDR3 is CASSQDLGTSGRDTQYF. The CDR3 nucleotides read TGTGCCAGCAGCCAAGATCTCGGGACTAGCGGGAGAGATACGCAGTATTTT.

This chain links TRBV18 with TRBJ2-3; possible D gene TRBD2, 5 bases. This CDR3 is 16 amino acids long. V was pared by 2 bases and J by 5 bases, with 17 bases between. The germline CDR1 and CDR2 sequences are KGHSH and LQKENI. This CDR3 is CASSPSAPAGEDTQYF. The CDR3 nucleotides read TGTGCCAGCTCACCATCCGCGCCCGCCGGGGAAGATACGCAGTATTTT.

The V and J genes are TRBV13 and TRBJ2-5; 7 bases line up with TRBD2. The germline V gene has CDR1 PRHDT and CDR2 FYEKMQ (reference sequence). The trim removed 6 bases at V and 7 bases at J, leaving 14 bases unmatched. The CDR3 spans 15 residues. The chain's CDR3 is CASRGSGRAHWTQYF. In DNA, the CDR3 is TGTGCCAGCAGGGGTTCTGGGAGGGCCCATTGGACCCAGTACTTC. Drawing the rest from reference TRBV13 and TRBJ2-5, the complete variable domain is AAGVIQSPRHLIKEKRETATLKCYPIPRHDTVYWYQQGPGQDPQFLISFYEKMQSDKGSIPDRFSAQQFSDYHSELNMSSLELGDSALYFCASRGSGRAHWTQYFGPGTRLLVL.

The chain joins TRBV4-2 to TRBJ1-1; D is uncertain. Trimming took off 6 bases at V and 5 bases at J, with 13 bases between the two ends. The length of the CDR3 is 13 residues. Germline V gene lookup returns CDR1 LGHNA and CDR2 YNFKEQ. The CDR3, as DNA: TGTGCCAGCAGTCCTTGGGGTAATACTGAAGCTTTCTTT. Its translation is CASSPWGNTEAFF.

The genes are TRBV27 and TRBJ2-7, with TRBD2 identical over 14 bases. Germline V gene data show CDR1 as MNHEY and CDR2 as SMNVEV (reference sequence). V dropped 6 bases and J dropped 5; count of bases not matched to a gene: 3. This CDR3 is built from 14 residues. CDR3 sequence (DNA): TGTGCCAGCAGGGGACTAGCGGGGGTGGACGAGCAGTACTTC. This sequence encodes CASRGLAGVDEQYF.

CDR3 loop: CASSDRGNSNQPQHF. CDR3 nucleotides: TGTGCCAGCAGTGACAGGGGAAATAGCAATCAGCCCCAGCATTTT. This rearrangement joins TRBV27 to TRBJ1-5; 8 nucleotides agree with TRBD1. This CDR3 is 15 amino acids long. V gave up 5 bases and J gave up 0 bases; unmatched junction bases: 3. Germline V gives CDR1 MNHEY, CDR2 SMNVEV (reference sequence).

The V call is TRBV5-1, the J call TRBJ2-7; D may be TRBD1 or TRBD2 (6 bases each). This CDR3 is 15 amino acids long. Germline V gene data show CDR1 as SGHRS and CDR2 as YFSETQ. The ends were cut back, 1 base at V and 7 bases at J, with 18 bases in the middle. Here the CDR3 reads CASSLRGSQGGEQYF. CDR3 DNA: TGCGCCAGCAGCTTGCGGGGCAGCCAAGGGGGGGAGCAGTACTTC.

CDR3 bases: TGTGCCAGCAGCTTTCGACAGGTCGATCAGCCCCAGCATTTT. Protein: CASSFRQVDQPQHF. J is TRBJ1-5 and V is TRBV4-2; maybe TRBD1 (6 bases). CDR3 size: 14 residues. The V gene lost 5 bases and the J gene lost 5 bases, with 13 bases spanning the gap. Germline-derived CDR1 and CDR2 are LGHNA and YNFKEQ.

Here the CDR3 DNA reads TGTGCCACCGGCGGCAGTAATCAGCCCCAGCATTTT. This translates into CATGGSNQPQHF. The rearrangement joins TRBV7-8 to TRBJ1-5; no clear D gene. From germline, CDR1 is SGHVS and CDR2 FQNEAQ. The CDR3 totals 12 residues. Trimming removed 10 bases at V and 4 bases at J, with 11 bases between.